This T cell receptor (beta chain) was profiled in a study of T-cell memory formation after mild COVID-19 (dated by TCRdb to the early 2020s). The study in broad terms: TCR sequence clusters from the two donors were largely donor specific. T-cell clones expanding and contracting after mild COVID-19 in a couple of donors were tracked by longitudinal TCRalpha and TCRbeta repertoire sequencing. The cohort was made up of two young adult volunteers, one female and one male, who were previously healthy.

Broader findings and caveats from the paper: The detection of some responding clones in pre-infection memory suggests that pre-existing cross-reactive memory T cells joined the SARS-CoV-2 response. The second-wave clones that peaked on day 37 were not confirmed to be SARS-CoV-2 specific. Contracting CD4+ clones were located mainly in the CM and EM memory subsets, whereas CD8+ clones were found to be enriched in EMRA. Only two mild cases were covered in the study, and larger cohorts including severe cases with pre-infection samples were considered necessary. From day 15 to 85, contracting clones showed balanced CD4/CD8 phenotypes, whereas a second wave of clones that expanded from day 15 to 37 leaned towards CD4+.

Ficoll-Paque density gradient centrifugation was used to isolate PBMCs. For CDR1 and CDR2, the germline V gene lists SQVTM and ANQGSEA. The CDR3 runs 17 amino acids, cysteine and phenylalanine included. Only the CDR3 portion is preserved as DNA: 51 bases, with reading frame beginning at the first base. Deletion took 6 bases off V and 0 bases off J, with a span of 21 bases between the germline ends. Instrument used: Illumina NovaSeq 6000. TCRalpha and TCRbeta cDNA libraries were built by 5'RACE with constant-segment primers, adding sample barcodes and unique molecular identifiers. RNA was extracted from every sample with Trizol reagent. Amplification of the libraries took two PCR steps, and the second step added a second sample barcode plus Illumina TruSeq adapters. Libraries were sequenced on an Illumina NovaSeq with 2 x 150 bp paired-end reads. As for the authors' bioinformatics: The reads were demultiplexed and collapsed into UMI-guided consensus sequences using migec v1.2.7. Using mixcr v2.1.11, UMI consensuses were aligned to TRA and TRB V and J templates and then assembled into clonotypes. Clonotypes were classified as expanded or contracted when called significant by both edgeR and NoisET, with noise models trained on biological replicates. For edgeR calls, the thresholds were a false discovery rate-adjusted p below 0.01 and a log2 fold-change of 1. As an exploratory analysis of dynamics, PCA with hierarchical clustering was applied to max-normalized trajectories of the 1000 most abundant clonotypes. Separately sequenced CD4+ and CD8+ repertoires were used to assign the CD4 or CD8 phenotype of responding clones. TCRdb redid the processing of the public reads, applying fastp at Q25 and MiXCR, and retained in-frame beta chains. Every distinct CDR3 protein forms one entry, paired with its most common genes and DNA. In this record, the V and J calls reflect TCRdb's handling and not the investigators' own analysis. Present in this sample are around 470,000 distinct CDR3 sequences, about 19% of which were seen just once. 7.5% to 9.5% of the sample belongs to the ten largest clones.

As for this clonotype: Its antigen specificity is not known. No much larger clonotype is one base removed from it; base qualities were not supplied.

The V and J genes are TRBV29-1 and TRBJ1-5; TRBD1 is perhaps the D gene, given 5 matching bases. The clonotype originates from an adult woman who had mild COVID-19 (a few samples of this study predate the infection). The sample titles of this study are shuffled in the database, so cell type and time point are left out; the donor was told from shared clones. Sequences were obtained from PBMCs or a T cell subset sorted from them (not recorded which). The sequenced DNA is TGCAGCGTCGTTACGGACGGTGGAGGGGCTAGCAATCAGCCCCAGCATTTT. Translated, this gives CSVVTDGGGASNQPQHF.